The 23 T cell receptor beta chains given below trace back to one sample, sequenced in a study of blood T cell repertoires in COVID-19. TCRdb's copy holds only in-frame clones and misses some; the assay was immunoSEQ multiplex PCR. Of around 94,000 clones listed, around 92% are singletons. Source material: peripheral blood. The receptors shown here come from a man between 18 and 29 years old with acute or convalescent COVID-19.

V is TRBV14 and J is TRBJ2-7; D perhaps matches TRBD1 (5 bases). The CDR3 extends over 12 amino acids. Deletions cut 3 bases from V and 7 bases from J, with 10 bases between. The germline CDR1 and CDR2 sequences are SGHDN and FVKESK. Written as DNA, the CDR3 is TGTGCCAGCAGCCAGGGGCCTGTGGAGCAGTACTTC. Amino acid sequence: CASSQGPVEQYF.

V and J are TRBV19 and TRBJ1-3; D not certain. The CDR3 has 13 residues. The ends were cut back, 10 bases at V and 2 bases at J, with 12 bases in the middle. The V gene's germline CDR1 is LNHDA and CDR2 SQIVND (reference sequence). The chain's CDR3 is CATTLAPGNTIYF. Written as DNA, the CDR3 is TGTGCCACCACCCTGGCCCCTGGAAACACCATATATTTT.

V is TRBV28 and J is TRBJ1-2; weak D call: TRBD1 (5 bases). V lost 6 bases and J 1 base, leaving 18 bases between the germline ends. This CDR3 is built from 16 residues. Germline V CDR1 and CDR2: MDHEN, SYDVKM. The CDR3 is CASSITLGEGNYGYTF. Here the CDR3 DNA reads TGTGCCAGCAGCATTACCCTGGGGGAGGGTAACTATGGCTACACCTTC.

The chain joins TRBV5-5 to TRBJ2-7; 12 nucleotides line up with TRBD2. V shed 0 bases, J shed 1 base, and the junction held 2 bases outside the gene matches. The length of the CDR3 is 16 residues. CDR1 SGHKS and CDR2 YYEKEE come from the germline V gene (reference sequence). Here the CDR3 reads CASSLDLAGGSYEQYF. The CDR3 coding sequence is TGTGCCAGCAGCTTGGATCTAGCGGGAGGGTCCTACGAGCAGTACTTC. Full variable domain (rest looked up from reference TRBV5-5 and TRBJ2-7): DAGVTQSPTHLIKTRGQQVTLRCSPISGHKSVSWYQQVLGQGPQFIFQYYEKEERGRGNFPDRFSARQFPNYSSELNVNALLLGDSALYLCASSLDLAGGSYEQYFGPGTRLTVT.

V gene TRBV3-1 (or the pseudogene TRBV3-2) combines with J gene TRBJ2-1; perhaps TRBD2 as D (5 bases). The CDR3 runs to 11 residues. Trimming took 4 bases from V and 10 from J, leaving 8 bases between them. Germline V gene lookup returns CDR1 LGHDT and CDR2 YNNKEL (reference sequence). In nucleotides, the CDR3 is TGTGCCAGCAGCCGCGGCGGGGAGCAGTTCTTC. This encodes CASSRGGEQFF.

The chain combines TRBV25-1 with TRBJ2-7; no clear D gene. Germline V gives CDR1 MGHDK, CDR2 SYGVNS. The CDR3 totals 15 residues. Trimming left V 2 bases short and J 0 bases short, with 11 bases between. CDR3: CASSEPGSPSYEQYF. For the CDR3, the DNA is TGTGCCAGCAGTGAACCCGGTTCTCCCTCCTACGAGCAGTACTTC.

The V and J genes are TRBV2 and TRBJ2-1, with TRBD1 matching 8 bases. The CDR3 contains 13 residues. Germline CDR1 reads SNHLY; CDR2 reads FYNNEI. V shed 4 bases and J 8 bases; nucleotides not matched to a gene: 4. The CDR3 here is CASSVRGQDEQFF. In DNA form, the CDR3 reads TGTGCCAGCAGTGTCAGGGGGCAGGATGAGCAGTTCTTC. Complete variable domain (other parts from reference TRBV2 and TRBJ2-1): EPEVTQTPSHQVTQMGQEVILRCVPISNHLYFYWYRQILGQKVEFLVSFYNNEISEKSEIFDDQFSVERPDGSNFTLKIRSTKLEDSAMYFCASSVRGQDEQFFGPGTRLTVL.

Ten or more counts support this clone. The V call is TRBV6-5, the J call TRBJ2-1; 8 nucleotides agree with TRBD2. The CDR3 has 15 residues. Per germline, CDR1 MNHEY and CDR2 SVGAGI. Unmatched junction bases numbered 10, after V lost 2 bases and J lost 10 bases. The CDR3 DNA is TGTGCCAGCAGTTACCTACCGATCGGGGGGGCGGAGCAGTTCTTC. Translating gives CASSYLPIGGAEQFF.

The V call is TRBV30, the J call TRBJ1-2; D not resolved. The CDR3 is 15 residues long. CDR1 and CDR2 from the germline V gene are GTSNPN and SVGIG (reference sequence). The V end was cut by 1 base, the J end by 5 bases, with 17 bases between. The CDR3 loop is CAWSGTLGLRYGYTF. CDR3 DNA: TGTGCCTGGAGTGGAACTCTCGGACTCCGTTATGGCTACACCTTC.

This chain links TRBV5-1 with TRBJ1-2, with TRBD1 matching over 9 bases. This CDR3 spans 18 amino acids. Germline CDR1 reads SGHRS; CDR2 reads YFSETQ. V lost 3 bases and J lost 3; bases outside the gene matches: 15. CDR3 DNA: TGCGCCAGCAGCTATAACACGCCCGGGACAGGGAAGGACTATGGCTACACCTTC. This translates into CASSYNTPGTGKDYGYTF.

The chain is built from TRBV14 and TRBJ1-2; D is perhaps TRBD1 (5 bases). The CDR3 is made up of 13 amino acids. Trimming stripped 1 base from V and 8 bases from J, with 11 bases between. The V gene's germline CDR1 is SGHDN and CDR2 FVKESK. In DNA, the CDR3 is TGTGCCAGCAGCCAAGTTCCAGGGTTGGGCTACACCTTC. Translated: CASSQVPGLGYTF.

V is TRBV24-1 and J is TRBJ2-2, with a weak D call TRBD1 (5 bases). V was trimmed by 7 bases and J by 6 bases, leaving 11 bases between them. The CDR3 is made up of 13 amino acids. Germline V lookup: CDR1 KGHDR, CDR2 SFDVKD. This CDR3 is CATRGQSSGELFF. Here the CDR3 DNA reads TGTGCCACCAGGGGGCAGAGCTCCGGGGAGCTGTTTTTT.

This chain links TRBV9 with TRBJ1-1; 11 nucleotides match TRBD1. Germline values: CDR1 SGDLS, CDR2 YYNGEE. CDR3 length equals 21 residues. Trimming removed 0 bases from V and 0 bases from J; junction bases left unmatched: 16. The CDR3 sequence: CASSVDRDRGNPLLLNTEAFF. The CDR3 DNA reads as TGTGCCAGCAGCGTAGATAGGGACAGGGGGAATCCGTTGTTATTGAACACTGAAGCTTTCTTT.

The chain carries TRBV28 and TRBJ1-1, with TRBD1 matching over 9 bases. Germline loops: CDR1 MDHEN, CDR2 SYDVKM. This CDR3 region has 17 residues. V was clipped by 5 bases and J by 0 bases; unmatched bases: 10. In nucleotides, the CDR3 is TGTGCCAGCAGTCCCCTAGCAACAGGGGGCCTGAACACTGAAGCTTTCTTT. As protein: CASSPLATGGLNTEAFF.

This chain links TRBV7-2 with TRBJ2-1; maybe TRBD2 (6 bases). The ends were cut back, 2 bases at V and 9 bases at J, with 14 bases in the middle. Germline V lookup: CDR1 SGHTA, CDR2 FQGNSA. The CDR3 is 14 residues long. CDR3 bases: TGTGCCAGCAGCTTACTCGGGGGAAGAGGTGAGCAGTTCTTC. This codes for CASSLLGGRGEQFF.

Regarding this clone: One end of the junction is discordant with germline, which a read error may explain. The gene calls are TRBV6-5 and TRBJ2-6; D may be TRBD1 (5 bases). The CDR3 has 16 residues. Germline V gene lookup returns CDR1 MNHEY and CDR2 SVGAGI. CDR3 protein: CASSYSPGTGANVLTF. CDR3 bases: TGTGCCAGCAGCTACTCCCCAGGGACTGGGGCCAACGTCCTGACTTTC.

The chain uses TRBV7-9 and TRBJ1-1; D remains unclear. Per the germline V gene, CDR1 is SEHNR and CDR2 is FQNEAQ (reference sequence). The CDR3 spans 14 residues. Trimming took 8 bases from V and 4 from J, leaving 17 bases between them. Here the CDR3 reads CASGTEASGTEAFF. The CDR3 bases are TGTGCCAGCGGCACCGAAGCGAGTGGCACTGAAGCTTTCTTT.

The rearrangement uses TRBV7-8 and TRBJ1-5; 9 nucleotides match TRBD1. Germline V gives CDR1 SGHVS, CDR2 FQNEAQ. V lost 1 base to trimming and J lost 2 bases; unmatched junction nucleotides: 6. The CDR3 length is 17 residues. For the CDR3, the DNA is TGTGCCAGCAGCTTAGAACGGACAGGGGTGGGCAATCAGCCCCAGCATTTT. Amino acids: CASSLERTGVGNQPQHF.

The CDR3 loop is CASSLKVTGREKLFF. The CDR3 nucleotides are TGTGCCAGCAGCTTGAAAGTGACAGGGCGCGAAAAACTGTTTTTT. The chain links TRBV5-6 to TRBJ1-4, with TRBD1 matching 7 bases. Germline lookup yields CDR1 SGHDT and CDR2 YYEEEE. The trim removed 1 base at V and 8 bases at J, leaving 8 bases unmatched. The CDR3 extends over 15 amino acids.

CDR3 bases: TGTGCCAGTAGTCTCCCCGGGACAGGGAATCAGCCCCAGCATTTT. Protein sequence: CASSLPGTGNQPQHF. The chain combines TRBV19 with TRBJ1-5, with 9 bases identical to TRBD1. With V trimmed by 5 bases and J by 4 bases, 6 bases remained unmatched. The CDR3 extends over 15 amino acids. Germline V gene data show CDR1 as LNHDA and CDR2 as SQIVND (reference sequence).

V and J are TRBV2 and TRBJ2-1; maybe TRBD2 (5 bases). V lost 2 bases and J lost 0, with 8 bases in between. Germline CDR1 is SNHLY and CDR2 is FYNNEI. The CDR3 extends over 15 amino acids. The CDR3 protein is CASSEPGISYNEQFF. DNA for the CDR3: TGTGCCAGCAGTGAACCGGGGATCTCCTACAATGAGCAGTTCTTC.

The rearrangement joins TRBV24-1 to TRBJ1-2; tentatively, D is TRBD1 (5 bases). This CDR3 region has 13 residues. V was trimmed by 3 bases and J by 7 bases, leaving 11 bases between them. Germline V gives CDR1 KGHDR, CDR2 SFDVKD. The CDR3 loop reads CATSDQRGGGYTF. DNA of the CDR3: TGTGCCACCAGTGATCAGCGCGGGGGTGGCTACACCTTC.

This clone was found once. V gene TRBV18 combines with J gene TRBJ2-2; 7 positions agree with TRBD1. Germline lookup yields CDR1 KGHSH and CDR2 LQKENI. The CDR3 extends over 15 amino acids. V was pared by 3 bases and J by 7 bases, with 8 bases of the junction left unmatched. This CDR3 reads CASSPGTARGGELFF. The CDR3 DNA reads as TGTGCCAGCTCACCTGGGACAGCCCGGGGCGGGGAGCTGTTTTTT.